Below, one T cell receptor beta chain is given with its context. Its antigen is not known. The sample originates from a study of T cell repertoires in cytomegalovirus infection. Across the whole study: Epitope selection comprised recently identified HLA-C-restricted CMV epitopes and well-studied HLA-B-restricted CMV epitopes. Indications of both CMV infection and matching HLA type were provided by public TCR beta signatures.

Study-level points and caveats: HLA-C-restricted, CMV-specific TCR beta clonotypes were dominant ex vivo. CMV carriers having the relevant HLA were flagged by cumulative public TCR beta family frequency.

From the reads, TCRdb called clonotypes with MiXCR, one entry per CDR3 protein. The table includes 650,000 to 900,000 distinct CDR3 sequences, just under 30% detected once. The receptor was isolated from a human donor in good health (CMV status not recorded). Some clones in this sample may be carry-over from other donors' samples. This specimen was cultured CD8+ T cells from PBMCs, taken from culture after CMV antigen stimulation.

CDR3 nucleotide sequence: TGTGCCAGCAGCCCCGGACAGGCCCATAATTCACCCCTCCACTTT. The encoded protein is CASSPGQAHNSPLHF. This chain links TRBV7-2 with TRBJ1-6; TRBD1 agrees at 7 bases. V dropped 5 bases and J dropped 5; count of bases not matched to a gene: 6. Germline CDR1 and CDR2: SGHTA and FQGNSA. The CDR3 has 15 residues.